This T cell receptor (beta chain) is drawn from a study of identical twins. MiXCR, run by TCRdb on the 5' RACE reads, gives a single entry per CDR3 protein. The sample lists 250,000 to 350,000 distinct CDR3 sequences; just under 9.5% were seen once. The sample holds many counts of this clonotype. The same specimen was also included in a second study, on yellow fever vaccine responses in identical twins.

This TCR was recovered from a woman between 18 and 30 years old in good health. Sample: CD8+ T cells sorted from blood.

CDR3 DNA sequence: TGCGCCAGCAGCCAAGATTATAGTAAAGGGTTAAACACTGAAGCTTTCTTT. Its translation: CASSQDYSKGLNTEAFF. V and J are TRBV4-3 and TRBJ1-1; D uncertain. Germline CDR1 is LGHNA and CDR2 is YSLEER. The CDR3 is made up of 17 amino acids. V dropped 0 bases and J dropped 2 bases, with 16 bases sitting between them.